These 13 T cell receptor beta chains were sequenced from one sample in a study of Ad26.COV2.S vaccination and SARS-CoV-2 variants. Treatment indicated: roughly 19 received Ad26.COV2.S at low or high dose, single or two shots; several received placebo; per-sample allocation not given. Collection of samples fell on day 63 after the first vaccine or placebo injection. This table comes from immunoSEQ multiplex PCR, and its TCRdb copy is limited to in-frame clones, with some not included. The sample consists of more than 300,000 clones, around 84% of them appearing once. The sequencing here drew on peripheral blood, taken in a trial of Ad26.COV2.S vaccine versus placebo. The receptors were sampled from a person aged 18-65 years who received the Ad26.COV2.S COVID-19 vaccine or a placebo.

The chain uses TRBV11-2 and TRBJ2-2; 12 bases map to TRBD2. The CDR3 is 16 amino acids. Germline loops: CDR1 SGHAT, CDR2 FQNNGV. V lost 6 bases, J lost 4 bases, and 6 bases stayed unmatched. The CDR3 DNA is TGTGCCAGCAGTAGACTAGCGGGGGCCCTCACCGGGGAGCTGTTTTTT. It codes for CASSRLAGALTGELFF.

J is TRBJ1-4 and V is TRBV3-1 (or the pseudogene TRBV3-2), with 10 nucleotides matching TRBD1. The CDR3 consists of 14 residues. Germline V gives CDR1 LGHDT, CDR2 YNNKEL (reference sequence). J lost 6 bases, V lost 4 bases, and 2 bases had no gene match. This CDR3 is CASSLGQGDEKLFF. CDR3 nucleotides: TGTGCCAGCAGCCTTGGACAGGGGGATGAAAAACTGTTTTTT.

This chain uses TRBV19 with TRBJ2-3; D is uncertain. Trimming pared 2 bases from V and 4 bases from J, leaving 16 bases between. Germline V gives CDR1 LNHDA, CDR2 SQIVND (reference sequence). The CDR3 is made up of 16 amino acids. CDR3 in DNA: TGTGCCAGTAGTATACTAAGTCCGGGCGGCCCAGATACGCAGTATTTT. It encodes CASSILSPGGPDTQYF.

This chain connects TRBV11-2 to TRBJ1-6; possibly TRBD1 for D (5 bases). This CDR3 comprises 15 residues. Germline V gene sequence: CDR1 SGHAT, CDR2 FQNNGV. Trimming stripped 2 bases from V and 7 bases from J, with 12 bases between. CDR3 protein: CASSLQRTINSPLHF. The CDR3, as DNA: TGTGCCAGCAGCTTACAAAGGACAATCAATTCACCCCTCCACTTT.

The chain is built from TRBV6-5 and TRBJ2-3; D call uncertain. This CDR3 is 13 amino acids long. V lost 4 bases and J lost 0, with 5 bases in between. Germline CDR1 and CDR2: MNHEY and SVGAGI. CDR3 nucleotides: TGTGCCAGCAGTTCTCCTAGCACAGATACGCAGTATTTT. Translation gives CASSSPSTDTQYF.

As for this clone: Relative to the germline gene, one junction end is altered; a read error may explain this. CDR3 sequence reads: CASSQLSQAEAQYF. The CDR3 bases are TGTGCCAGCAGCCAACTGAGTCAAGCAGAGGCCCAGTACTTC. The chain employs TRBV14 and TRBJ2-5, with D unresolved. This CDR3 region has 14 residues. Germline V CDR1 and CDR2: SGHDN, FVKESK.

CDR3 nucleotide sequence: TGTGCCAGCAGCTTGACAGGGGGGGCCTCCTACGAGCAGTACTTC. Residues: CASSLTGGASYEQYF. V gene TRBV5-6 combines with J gene TRBJ2-7; D possibly corresponds to TRBD1 (8 bases). CDR1 and CDR2 from the germline V gene are SGHDT and YYEEEE. The length of the CDR3 is 15 residues. The V gene lost 1 base and the J gene lost 0 bases, with 11 bases spanning the gap. Using reference TRBV5-6 and TRBJ2-7 for the parts outside the CDR3, the full variable domain is DAGVTQSPTHLIKTRGQQVTLRCSPKSGHDTVSWYQQALGQGPQFIFQYYEEEERQRGNFPDRFSGHQFPNYSSELNVNALLLGDSALYLCASSLTGGASYEQYFGPGTRLTVT.

The rearrangement uses TRBV2 and TRBJ2-5; no clear D. Germline CDR1 SNHLY, CDR2 FYNNEI. The V end was cut by 3 bases, the J end by 4 bases, with 6 bases between. CDR3 size: 12 residues. The chain's CDR3 is CASSDLGETQYF. The CDR3 bases are TGTGCCAGCAGTGATCTTGGAGAGACCCAGTACTTC. Full variable domain (rest looked up from reference TRBV2 and TRBJ2-5): EPEVTQTPSHQVTQMGQEVILRCVPISNHLYFYWYRQILGQKVEFLVSFYNNEISEKSEIFDDQFSVERPDGSNFTLKIRSTKLEDSAMYFCASSDLGETQYFGPGTRLLVL.

This CDR3 reads CASSYTGLSYNEQFF. CDR3 nucleotide sequence: TGTGCCAGCAGTTACACGGGACTCTCCTACAATGAGCAGTTCTTC. The J gene is TRBJ2-1, the V gene TRBV6-5, with a possible D match to TRBD2 (6 bases). Germline V gene lookup returns CDR1 MNHEY and CDR2 SVGAGI. The CDR3 runs to 15 residues. V lost 2 bases and J lost 0, with 8 bases in between.

The chain links TRBV19 to TRBJ1-2, with 10 nucleotides matching TRBD1. Trimming at V came to 7 bases and at J to 5 bases, leaving 7 bases not matched to a gene. CDR1 and CDR2 (germline): LNHDA, SQIVND (reference sequence). The CDR3 sequence is 14 residues long. CDR3 bases: TGTGCCAGTACCCCGGGACAGGGGTTGTATGGCTACACCTTC. This sequence encodes CASTPGQGLYGYTF. Supplemented by reference TRBV19 and TRBJ1-2, the full variable domain reads DGGITQSPKYLFRKEGQNVTLSCEQNLNHDAMYWYRQDPGQGLRLIYYSQIVNDFQKGDIAEGYSVSREKKESFPLTVTSAQKNPTAFYLCASTPGQGLYGYTFGSGTRLTVV.

V usage is TRBV7-2 and J usage is TRBJ2-3; D call uncertain. Germline-derived CDR1 and CDR2 are SGHTA and FQGNSA. The CDR3 is 12 amino acids. Trimming shortened V by 3 bases and J by 2 bases, and 3 bases separated the two germline ends. CDR3 amino acids: CASSFYTDTQYF. DNA for the CDR3: TGTGCCAGCAGCTTCTACACAGATACGCAGTATTTT. The full variable domain, with the rest looked up from reference TRBV7-2 and TRBJ2-3, is GAGVSQSPSNKVTEKGKDVELRCDPISGHTALYWYRQSLGQGLEFLIYFQGNSAPDKSGLPSDRFSAERTGGSVSTLTIQRTQQEDSAVYLCASSFYTDTQYFGPGTRLTVL.

V usage is TRBV3-1 (or the pseudogene TRBV3-2) and J usage is TRBJ2-5, with TRBD2 identical over 9 bases. CDR3 length equals 15 residues. Trimming cost V 0 bases and J 4 bases; bases outside gene matches: 3. The germline gives CDR1 LGHDT, CDR2 YNNKEL (reference sequence). CDR3 coding DNA: TGTGCCAGCAGCCAAGATAGGCGGGGGGGAGAGACCCAGTACTTC. Its protein product is CASSQDRRGGETQYF.

This rearrangement joins TRBV6-5 to TRBJ2-1; D is perhaps TRBD1 or TRBD2 (5 bases each). With 11 bases removed from V and 4 bases from J, the gap between germline ends came to 18 bases. The germline V gene encodes CDR1 MNHEY and CDR2 SVGAGI. The CDR3 contains 14 residues. The CDR3 DNA follows: TGTGCCGGACGAGTCGGGACGGCTTACAATGAGCAGTTCTTC. Protein sequence: CAGRVGTAYNEQFF.